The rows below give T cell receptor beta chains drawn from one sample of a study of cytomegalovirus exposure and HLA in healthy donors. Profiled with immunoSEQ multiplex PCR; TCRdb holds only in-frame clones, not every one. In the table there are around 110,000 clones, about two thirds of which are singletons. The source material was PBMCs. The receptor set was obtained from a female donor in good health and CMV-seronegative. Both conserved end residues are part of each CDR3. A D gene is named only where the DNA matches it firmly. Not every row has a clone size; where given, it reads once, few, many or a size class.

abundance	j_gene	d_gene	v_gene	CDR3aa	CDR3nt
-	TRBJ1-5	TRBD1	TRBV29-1	CSVSGGWGNQPQHF	TGCAGCGTTTCAGGGGGGTGGGGCAATCAGCCCCAGCATTTT
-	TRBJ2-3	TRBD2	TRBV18	CASSPYAGLSGAGSKDTQYF	TGTGCCAGCTCACCTTACGCCGGGCTCAGCGGGGCTGGGTCCAAAGATACGCAGTATTTT
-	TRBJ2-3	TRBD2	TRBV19	CASSITTSSDTQYF	TGTGCCAGTAGTATAACGACTAGCTCAGATACGCAGTATTTT
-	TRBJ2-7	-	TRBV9	CASSLRQINYEQYF	TGTGCCAGCAGCCTTCGACAGATTAACTACGAGCAGTACTTC
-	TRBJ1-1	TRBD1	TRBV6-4	CASSLDRGSTAFF	TGTGCCAGCAGTTTGGACAGGGGCTCCACGGCTTTCTTT
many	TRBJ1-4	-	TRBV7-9	CASSVDQGEKLFF	TGTGCCAGCAGCGTAGACCAGGGGGAAAAACTGTTTTTT
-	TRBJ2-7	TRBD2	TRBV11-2	CASSKSVAGAGYEQYF	TGTGCCAGCAGCAAGTCAGTAGCGGGAGCAGGGTACGAGCAGTACTTC
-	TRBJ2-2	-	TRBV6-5	CASSWTVGTGELFF	TGTGCCAGCAGTTGGACAGTCGGCACCGGGGAGCTGTTTTTT
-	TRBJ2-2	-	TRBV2	CASTGREATGELFF	TGTGCCAGCACTGGCAGGGAGGCAACCGGGGAGCTGTTTTTT
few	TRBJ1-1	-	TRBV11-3	CASSSRDDSNTEAFF	TGTGCCAGCAGCTCCAGGGATGATTCGAACACTGAAGCTTTCTTT
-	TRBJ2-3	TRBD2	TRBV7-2	CASSLVTSDTDTQYF	TGTGCCAGCAGCTTAGTGACTAGCGACACAGATACGCAGTATTTT
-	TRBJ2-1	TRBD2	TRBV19	CASSISSGRYNEQFF	TGTGCCAGTAGTATATCCAGCGGGAGATACAATGAGCAGTTCTTC
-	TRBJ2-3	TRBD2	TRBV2	CASSEQRGGSSTDTQYF	TGTGCCAGCAGTGAACAGCGGGGAGGGTCTAGCACAGATACGCAGTATTTT
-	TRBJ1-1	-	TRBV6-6	CASSLGGPPSTEAFF	TGTGCCAGCAGCCTCGGGGGACCCCCGAGCACTGAAGCTTTCTTT
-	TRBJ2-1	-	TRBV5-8	CASVSLAATFNEQFF	TGTGCCAGTGTTAGCTTGGCAGCCACCTTCAATGAGCAGTTCTTC
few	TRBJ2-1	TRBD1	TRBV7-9	CASSRDRGRVSYNEQFF	TGTGCCAGCAGCAGAGACAGGGGGCGAGTGTCCTACAATGAGCAGTTCTTC
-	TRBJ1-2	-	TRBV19	CASSAQGQNYGYTF	TGTGCCAGTAGTGCCCAGGGACAAAACTATGGCTACACCTTC
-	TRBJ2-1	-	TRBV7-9	CASIQFGGGRTDEQFF	TGTGCCAGCATCCAGTTCGGGGGCGGGAGAACGGATGAGCAGTTCTTC
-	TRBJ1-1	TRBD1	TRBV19	CASSPDRDTEAFF	TGTGCCAGTAGTCCGGACAGGGACACTGAAGCTTTCTTT
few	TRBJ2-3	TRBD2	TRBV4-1	CASRLALAGGPDTQYF	TGCGCCAGCAGACTTGCCCTAGCGGGAGGGCCAGATACGCAGTATTTT
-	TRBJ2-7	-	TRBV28	CASRTRGAYEQYF	TGTGCCAGCAGGACTCGCGGCGCCTACGAGCAGTACTTC
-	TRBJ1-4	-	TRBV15	CATSRVMGAANEKLFF	TGTGCCACCAGCAGAGTAATGGGGGCCGCTAATGAAAAACTGTTTTTT
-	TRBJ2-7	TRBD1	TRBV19	CASSPPTGGLGEQYF	TGTGCCAGTAGTCCCCCGACAGGGGGCCTGGGGGAGCAGTACTTC
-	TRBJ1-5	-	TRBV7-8	CASSLPGGKGRPQHF	TGTGCCAGCAGCTTACCCGGAGGGAAGGGCCGGCCCCAGCATTTT
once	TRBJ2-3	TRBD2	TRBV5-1	CASSQRLAGWGDTQYF	TGCGCCAGCAGCCAGCGACTAGCGGGATGGGGAGATACGCAGTATTTT
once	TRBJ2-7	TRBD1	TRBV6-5	CASSSRTGIAYEQYF	TGTGCCAGCAGCTCCCGGACAGGGATCGCCTACGAGCAGTACTTC
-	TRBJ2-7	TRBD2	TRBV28	CATGQFGLAGETREQYF	TGTGCCACAGGACAGTTCGGACTAGCGGGAGAGACAAGGGAGCAGTACTTC